What follows describes a single TCR beta chain. As processed by the authors: Quantification of nucleated cells was approximated via reference gene primer amplification. TCRdb's table, derived via immunoSEQ multiplex PCR, lists solely in-frame clones and lacks some. Clonal size and the V and J genes are those of that table, whereas D and trimming came from the DNA. The top ten clones hold approximately 0.96% of a sample with 350,000 to 400,000 clones, roughly 90% of them seen once. Germline values: CDR1 SQVTM, CDR2 ANQGSEA. Trimming left V 1 base short and J 5 bases short, with 9 bases between. The CDR3 is 12 residues long. The participants were between about 18 and 90 years old and came from 24 US areas. These data originate in a study of blood T cell repertoires in COVID-19. Study-level information: Spain, Italy and the United States supplied samples that represented acute and convalescent COVID-19. PBMCs, B-cell-depleted T cells, or T cells were the source of the cDNA or gDNA that made up the material.

The origin of this receptor is a young woman with acute COVID-19. The sequencing input was PBMCs or T cells enriched from blood (not recorded which). The V and J genes are TRBV29-1 and TRBJ2-7; D ambiguous. The CDR3 here is CSVEVQLNEQYF. CDR3 DNA sequence: TGCAGCGTTGAAGTGCAACTAAACGAGCAGTACTTC.